This entry describes one T cell receptor (beta chain). The data were taken from a study of blood T cell dynamics during melanoma immunotherapy. J gave up 6 bases and V 1 base, and 2 bases lay outside the gene matches. This CDR3 has 14 residues. The germline V gene encodes CDR1 KGHSH and CDR2 LQKENI. Sequencing used immunoSEQ multiplex PCR; TCRdb keeps in-frame clones, though not all of them. The table shows 11,000 or so clones, with 70% to 90% occurring only once. The time point: week 3, after first cycle of checkpoint inhibitor. Apart from a couple of fast progressors, RECIST 1.1 response was judged 12 weeks post-infusion. No patient had earlier systemic cancer treatment, concurrent immunosuppressants, or another active cancer.

The sequence came from a human donor with melanoma. Here the sequenced sample was blood, taken from a patient treated with checkpoint blockade. This chain uses TRBV18 with TRBJ1-4; 7 bases are a match to TRBD1. The CDR3 sequence: CASSPLGTDEKLFF. The CDR3, as DNA: TGTGCCAGCTCACCACTGGGGACAGATGAAAAACTGTTTTTT.